The rows below give T cell receptor beta chains drawn from one sample of a study of vaccination effects on CD4 cells after COVID-19. The antigens for these receptors are not known. Clones were sequenced by immunoSEQ multiplex PCR, and TCRdb holds only the in-frame ones, with some missing. In the table there are approximately 24,000 clones, 76% of which are singletons. Sample: CD4+ T cells from PBMCs cultured with HCoV-NL63 spike peptides, taken before COVID-19 vaccination. These receptors all stem from a human donor who received a COVID-19 vaccine. The CDR3 runs from the conserved cysteine through the conserved F or W. Fields, in order: J gene, V gene, D gene, clone size, CDR3 protein, CDR3 DNA. The D gene is left open where the match is weak. For some rows the clone size is stated as once, few or many, or as a class when expanded; others skip it.

TRBJ2-7,TRBV5-6,NA,NA,CASSLGTVTYEQYF,TGTGCCAGCAGCCTCGGGACGGTTACCTACGAGCAGTACTTC
TRBJ2-3,TRBV5-1,NA,few,CASSFGGAGTDTQYF,TGCGCCAGCAGCTTTGGGGGGGCCGGCACAGATACGCAGTATTTT
TRBJ2-5,TRBV9,TRBD1,NA,CASSVALTGGRETQYF,TGTGCCAGCAGCGTAGCTCTGACAGGGGGCCGGGAGACCCAGTACTTC
TRBJ1-4,TRBV5-1,NA,NA,CASSFGRGAANEKLFF,TGCGCCAGCAGCTTCGGGCGGGGGGCGGCTAATGAAAAACTGTTTTTT
TRBJ1-2,TRBV4-2,TRBD1,few,CASSQDGTGGATYGYTF,TGTGCCAGCAGCCAAGATGGGACAGGGGGCGCGACTTATGGCTACACCTTC
TRBJ2-1,TRBV29-1,TRBD2,NA,CSAWTSGRAPNNEQFF,TGCAGCGCTTGGACTAGCGGGAGGGCGCCGAACAATGAGCAGTTCTTC
TRBJ2-1,TRBV24-1,NA,once,CATSGIDFHEQFF,TGTGCCACCAGTGGCATAGACTTCCATGAGCAGTTCTTC
TRBJ2-1,TRBV5-1,NA,NA,CASNYRAQANEQFF,TGCGCCAGCAACTACAGGGCCCAAGCGAATGAGCAGTTCTTC
TRBJ2-7,TRBV12-5,TRBD1,few,CASGSRTGFPYEQYF,TGTGCTAGTGGTTCAAGGACAGGTTTTCCCTACGAGCAGTACTTC
TRBJ2-7,TRBV5-1,TRBD2,NA,CASSRTSGVSYEQYF,TGCGCCAGCAGCAGGACTAGCGGGGTCTCCTACGAGCAGTACTTC
TRBJ1-1,TRBV5-1,TRBD1,NA,CASSQASPKTGENTEAFF,TGCGCCAGCAGCCAGGCAAGCCCTAAAACAGGGGAGAACACTGAAGCTTTCTTT
TRBJ2-1,TRBV10-3,TRBD2,NA,CATLSTSGYYNEQFF,TGTGCCACCTTGAGCACTAGCGGGTATTACAATGAGCAGTTCTTC
TRBJ2-5,TRBV6-1,TRBD2,NA,CASSEFGGRPQETQYF,TGTGCCAGCAGTGAATTTGGCGGGAGACCCCAAGAGACCCAGTACTTC
TRBJ2-5,TRBV20-1,NA,NA,CSASSSAETQYF,TGCAGTGCTAGTTCTAGTGCAGAGACCCAGTACTTC
TRBJ2-1,TRBV29-1,TRBD2,NA,CSVEPSGISNEQFF,TGCAGCGTTGAACCTAGCGGGATTTCAAATGAGCAGTTCTTC
TRBJ1-3,TRBV15,NA,NA,CATSRDPVSGNTIYF,TGTGCCACCAGCAGAGATCCTGTCTCTGGAAACACCATATATTTT
TRBJ1-5,TRBV2,TRBD1,NA,CASSGTGWNQPQHF,TGTGCCAGCAGTGGGACAGGTTGGAATCAGCCCCAGCATTTT
TRBJ2-7,TRBV11-2,NA,NA,CASSLGAGSPDALSYEQYF,TGTGCCAGCAGCTTAGGCGCCGGGTCCCCCGACGCCCTCTCCTACGAGCAGTACTTC
TRBJ1-5,TRBV19,TRBD1,NA,CATWGTGVQPQHF,TGTGCCACCTGGGGGACAGGGGTCCAGCCCCAGCATTTT
TRBJ1-1,TRBV11-2,TRBD1,NA,CASSLLWTGGTKAFF,TGTGCCAGCAGCTTGTTATGGACAGGAGGAACAAAAGCTTTCTTT
TRBJ2-7,TRBV5-1,TRBD1,NA,CASSSGQGAYEQYF,TGCGCCAGCAGTTCCGGACAGGGGGCGTACGAGCAGTACTTC